This T cell receptor beta chain was documented in a study of T cells in Graves' hyperthyroidism and ophthalmopathy. Whole-study results and caveats: Before onset, ophthalmopathy was predicted by the model a median roughly 6.4 months earlier.

Only a few counts were recorded for this clonotype. The target antigen is unknown. This CDR3 has 17 amino acids. The V gene's germline CDR1 is SGDLS and CDR2 YYNGEE. The ends lost 3 bases at V and 5 bases at J; junction bases unmatched: 17. Amplification targeted TCR beta CDR3 regions from RNA transcripts. HTBI primers were the set used in a first-round RT-PCR of the TCR CDR3. Via MiXCR, TCRdb re-called the multiplex PCR reads, giving one row per CDR3 protein. The data show fewer than 30,000 distinct CDR3 sequences, about half seen once. From 10 ml of fresh peripheral blood, PBMCs were isolated. The TCR originated in a woman in her 40s with Graves' hyperthyroidism that later progressed to Graves' ophthalmopathy. V gene TRBV9 combines with J gene TRBJ2-7, with 7 positions matching TRBD1. The sequenced material came from blood. CDR3 in DNA: TGTGCCAGCAGCGCCCGGGACAGTCACTCTGGGGCCAACGAGCAGTACTTC. Translated: CASSARDSHSGANEQYF.